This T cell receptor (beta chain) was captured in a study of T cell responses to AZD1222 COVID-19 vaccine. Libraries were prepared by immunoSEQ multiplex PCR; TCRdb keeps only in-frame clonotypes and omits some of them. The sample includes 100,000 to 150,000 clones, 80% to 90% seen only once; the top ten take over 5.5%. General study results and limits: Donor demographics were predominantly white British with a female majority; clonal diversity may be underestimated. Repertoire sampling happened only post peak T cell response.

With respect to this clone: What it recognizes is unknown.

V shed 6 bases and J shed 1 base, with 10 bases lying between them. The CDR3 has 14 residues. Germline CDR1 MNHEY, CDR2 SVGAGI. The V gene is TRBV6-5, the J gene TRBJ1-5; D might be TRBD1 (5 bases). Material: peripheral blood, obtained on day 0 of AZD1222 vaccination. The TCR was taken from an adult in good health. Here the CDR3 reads CASSRERSNQPQHF. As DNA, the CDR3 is TGTGCCAGCAGCAGGGAAAGAAGCAATCAGCCCCAGCATTTT.